A single sample is the source of the 23 T cell receptor beta chains below, sequenced in a study of beta chain features in type 1 diabetes. Reverse transcription of all isolated RNA meant that expressed TCRB transcripts were sequenced. The assay was immunoSEQ multiplex PCR, and TCRdb's table has in-frame clones only and misses some. The table records roughly 500,000 clones, approximately 28% of them present only once. Sequencing was performed on naive CD4+ T cells from blood. The receptors shown here come from a man aged 18 to 29 in good health.

This clone has more than one count but fewer than ten. This rearrangement joins TRBV15 to TRBJ2-5; D gene unclear. Looked up from germline, CDR1 is LNHNV and CDR2 is YYDKDF (reference sequence). Deletions cut 0 bases from V and 9 bases from J, with 14 bases between. The CDR3 runs to 14 residues. For the CDR3, the DNA is TGTGCCACCAGCAGAGATCTGTGGGCTTCGGCCCAGTACTTC. It translates to CATSRDLWASAQYF. Looking up the rest from reference TRBV15 and TRBJ2-5 gives the full variable domain: DAMVIQNPRYQVTQFGKPVTLSCSQTLNHNVMYWYQQKSSQAPKLLFHYYDKDFNNEADTPDNFQSRRPNTSFCFLDIRSPGLGDTAMYLCATSRDLWASAQYFGPGTRLLVL.

This clone came up a few times. This chain connects TRBV5-5 to TRBJ1-5, with D possibly matching TRBD1 (6 bases). From germline, CDR1 is SGHKS and CDR2 YYEKEE (reference sequence). With 4 bases removed from V and 9 bases from J, the gap between germline ends came to 20 bases. The CDR3 runs to 15 residues. CDR3: CASSAIQGTEGPQHF. The CDR3 DNA is TGTGCCAGCAGCGCAATACAGGGAACCGAAGGGCCCCAGCATTTT.

The chain carries TRBV19 and TRBJ2-2; unclear D gene. Per germline, CDR1 LNHDA and CDR2 SQIVND (reference sequence). V was clipped by 1 base and J by 4 bases, with 7 bases between them. The CDR3 contains 14 residues. This chain's CDR3 is CASSIVTITGELFF. The CDR3, as DNA: TGTGCCAGTAGTATAGTTACGATCACCGGGGAGCTGTTTTTT.

CDR3 in amino acids: CASSRRGSNQPQHF. The CDR3 DNA reads TGTGCCAGCAGCCGCCGGGGGAGCAATCAGCCCCAGCATTTT. The J gene is TRBJ1-5, the V gene TRBV7-2, with a tentative D call TRBD1 (5 bases). This CDR3 comprises 14 residues. The V gene's germline CDR1 is SGHTA and CDR2 FQGNSA. With 5 bases removed from V and 1 base from J, the gap between germline ends came to 9 bases.

The V call is TRBV30, the J call TRBJ2-7, with TRBD1 matching over 9 bases. Germline V gives CDR1 GTSNPN, CDR2 SVGIG (reference sequence). After removal of 2 bases from V and 2 bases from J, the junction contained 7 bases not matched to a gene. This CDR3 has 15 amino acids. CDR3 nucleotides: TGTGCCTGGAGTATACCGGGACAGGGAACCTACGAGCAGTACTTC. Amino acid sequence: CAWSIPGQGTYEQYF. The full variable domain, in which reference TRBV30 and TRBJ2-7 provide the parts outside the CDR3, is SQTIHQWPATLVQPVGSPLSLECTVEGTSNPNLYWYRQAAGRGLQLLFYSVGIGQISSEVPQNLSASRPQDRQFILSSKKLLLSDSGFYLCAWSIPGQGTYEQYFGPGTRLTVT.

This clone showed up just a few times. J is TRBJ1-5 and V is TRBV2; 8 bases align to TRBD1. The CDR3 loop spans 15 amino acids. V lost 6 bases to trimming and J lost 7 bases; unmatched junction nucleotides: 11. The germline gives CDR1 SNHLY, CDR2 FYNNEI. CDR3 in amino acids: CASRPDRVVYQPQHF. CDR3 DNA: TGTGCCAGCAGGCCGGACAGGGTCGTGTACCAGCCCCAGCATTTT.

This clone showed up just a few times. The chain links TRBV30 to TRBJ2-5, with D possibly called TRBD1 or TRBD2 (5 bases each). Germline CDR1 and CDR2: GTSNPN and SVGIG (reference sequence). V shed 3 bases and J shed 5 bases, with 16 bases lying between them. The CDR3 sequence is 14 residues long. The chain's CDR3 is CAWRLGDGWETQYF. CDR3 DNA: TGTGCCTGGAGGCTAGGGGACGGATGGGAGACCCAGTACTTC.

This chain connects TRBV7-8 to TRBJ2-7; 11 nucleotides match TRBD2. The CDR3 has 18 amino acids. V dropped 1 base and J dropped 0; count of bases not matched to a gene: 8. Germline V lookup: CDR1 SGHVS, CDR2 FQNEAQ. The CDR3 DNA follows: TGTGCCAGCAGCTTAGTGGGGGGACTAGCGGACTACTCCTACGAGCAGTACTTC. Translating gives CASSLVGGLADYSYEQYF.

This clone has only a few counts. The V call is TRBV5-4, the J call TRBJ1-3; a weak D match, TRBD1 (6 bases). Germline CDR1 reads SGHNT; CDR2 reads YYREEE (reference sequence). The CDR3 consists of 16 residues. Trimming pared 0 bases from V and 4 bases from J, leaving 14 bases between. The CDR3: CASSLDGQSLGNTIYF. CDR3 nucleotide sequence: TGTGCCAGCAGCTTGGACGGACAGAGCCTCGGAAACACCATATATTTT.

V usage is TRBV13 and J usage is TRBJ2-7, with 13 bases lining up with TRBD2. The germline V gene encodes CDR1 PRHDT and CDR2 FYEKMQ (reference sequence). Germline trimming cut 5 bases from V and 6 bases from J; bases unmatched to any gene: 7. The CDR3 has 15 residues. CDR3 sequence: CASSPRLAGGSEQYF. CDR3 DNA: TGTGCCAGCAGCCCTAGACTAGCGGGAGGCTCCGAGCAGTACTTC.

This chain joins TRBV7-2 and TRBJ2-7; the D gene is possibly TRBD2 (5 bases). Germline CDR1 and CDR2: SGHTA and FQGNSA. V was trimmed by 1 base and J by 6 bases, leaving 16 bases between them. CDR3 length equals 15 residues. The CDR3 DNA sequence: TGTGCCAGCAGCTTAGTGTCCGGGCTGGCGGGCGAGCAGTACTTC. Amino acids: CASSLVSGLAGEQYF.

Written as DNA, the CDR3 is TGTGCCTGGAGTGTGACTAGCGGGTGGGGGTTCTTC. Amino acids: CAWSVTSGWGFF. The V call is TRBV30, the J call TRBJ2-1; TRBD2 aligns across 10 bases. V was clipped by 0 bases and J by 15 bases; unmatched bases: 5. The CDR3 is 12 residues long. Germline lookup yields CDR1 GTSNPN and CDR2 SVGIG (reference sequence).

In its sample, this clone was seen a few times. The chain links TRBV6-5 to TRBJ2-7, with TRBD1 matching over 9 bases. The CDR3 contains 14 residues. CDR1 and CDR2 (germline): MNHEY, SVGAGI. V was pared by 6 bases and J by 5 bases, with 8 bases of the junction left unmatched. The CDR3 is CASRTTGGADEQYF. The CDR3 DNA sequence: TGTGCCAGCAGGACGACAGGGGGGGCCGACGAGCAGTACTTC.

The V gene is TRBV5-1, the J gene TRBJ2-1; 7 nucleotides align to TRBD2. The germline V gene encodes CDR1 SGHRS and CDR2 YFSETQ. The CDR3 covers 15 residues. Germline trimming cut 8 bases from V and 0 bases from J; bases unmatched to any gene: 8. The CDR3 region has the DNA TGCGCCAGTCGACCGGGCGGGAGCTCCTACAATGAGCAGTTCTTC. Encoded protein: CASRPGGSSYNEQFF.

This clone showed up just once. The J gene is TRBJ2-2, the V gene TRBV13; 8 nucleotides line up with TRBD2. The CDR3 length is 16 residues. Trimming at V came to 3 bases and at J to 5 bases, leaving 8 bases not matched to a gene. Germline V lookup: CDR1 PRHDT, CDR2 FYEKMQ (reference sequence). The CDR3: CASSFYGRAGTGELFF. CDR3 nucleotides: TGTGCCAGCAGCTTCTACGGGAGGGCCGGGACCGGGGAGCTGTTTTTT. The variable domain in full, with the rest retrieved from reference TRBV13 and TRBJ2-2, is AAGVIQSPRHLIKEKRETATLKCYPIPRHDTVYWYQQGPGQDPQFLISFYEKMQSDKGSIPDRFSAQQFSDYHSELNMSSLELGDSALYFCASSFYGRAGTGELFFGEGSRLTVL.

The V and J genes are TRBV5-1 and TRBJ2-1; no definite D call. Germline values: CDR1 SGHRS, CDR2 YFSETQ. The V gene lost 7 bases and the J gene lost 0 bases, with 14 bases spanning the gap. The CDR3 length is 15 residues. The CDR3 is CASAAHLSSYNEQFF. CDR3 DNA: TGCGCCAGCGCGGCGCATCTAAGCTCCTACAATGAGCAGTTCTTC.

As to this clone: Other DNA variants within this sample encode the same CDR3. The CDR3 DNA follows: TGTGCCTGGAGTGTGAGTGGAAACACCATATATTTT. Translating it yields CAWSVSGNTIYF. This chain links TRBV30 with TRBJ1-3, with unresolved D. This CDR3 spans 12 amino acids. The germline V gene encodes CDR1 GTSNPN and CDR2 SVGIG (reference sequence). Trimming shortened V by 0 bases and J by 3 bases, and 3 bases separated the two germline ends.

This chain links TRBV19 with TRBJ2-1; 9 bases fit TRBD1. The CDR3 is made up of 16 amino acids. Germline trimming cut 3 bases from V and 0 bases from J; bases unmatched to any gene: 3. Germline V CDR1 and CDR2: LNHDA, SQIVND (reference sequence). CDR3 protein: CASSIGGQGSYNEQFF. For the CDR3, the DNA is TGTGCCAGTAGTATTGGGGGACAGGGCTCCTACAATGAGCAGTTCTTC.

The V gene is TRBV15, the J gene TRBJ1-1, with D possibly TRBD1 on 6 matching bases. Germline CDR1 LNHNV, CDR2 YYDKDF (reference sequence). V was shortened by 5 bases and J by 5 bases, with 18 bases between the two germline ends. This CDR3 region has 15 residues. CDR3 sequence (DNA): TGTGCCACCAGCCCTTTAGGGGGTGTTAGGACTGAAGCTTTCTTT. Amino acids: CATSPLGGVRTEAFF.

This clone was found a few times. The chain links TRBV29-1 to TRBJ2-3; perhaps TRBD2 as D (5 bases). The CDR3 is 13 residues long. Germline CDR1 reads SQVTM; CDR2 reads ANQGSEA. The V end lost 7 bases, the J end lost 3 bases, and 14 bases lay between the germline ends. The CDR3: CSGRQRMTDTQYF. The CDR3 bases are TGCAGCGGGCGGCAGCGGATGACAGATACGCAGTATTTT.

This clone has a handful of counts. The genes are TRBV25-1 and TRBJ1-1, with D unclear. Germline loops: CDR1 MGHDK, CDR2 SYGVNS. There are 13 residues in the CDR3. The germline V and J ends were trimmed by 2 bases and 10 bases, with 14 bases remaining between them. CDR3 amino acids: CASSEKRTTRAFF. CDR3 DNA sequence: TGTGCCAGCAGTGAAAAGAGGACCACACGAGCTTTCTTT.

The chain combines TRBV23-1 with TRBJ2-5; TRBD1 aligns across 8 bases. TRBV23-1 is flagged as an ORF with uncertain function. The length of the CDR3 is 14 residues. Unmatched junction bases numbered 4, after V lost 3 bases and J lost 4 bases. The CDR3 reads CASSQLDRGETQYF. The CDR3 DNA reads TGCGCCAGCAGTCAGCTCGACAGGGGAGAGACCCAGTACTTC.

This clone was observed once. The sample has other DNA sequences that encode this CDR3 too. V gene TRBV4-3 combines with J gene TRBJ2-3; no reliable D call. V dropped 0 bases and J dropped 1 base, with 5 bases sitting between them. The CDR3 runs 14 residues. Germline V CDR1 and CDR2: LGHNA, YSLEER. This CDR3 reads CASSQDGGTDTQYF. The CDR3 nucleotides read TGCGCCAGCAGCCAAGATGGTGGCACAGATACGCAGTATTTT.